This T cell receptor beta chain was observed in a study of blood T cell repertoires in COVID-19. Study summary: From the United States, Italy and Spain came samples of acute and convalescent COVID-19.

This CDR3 contains 13 residues. The ends were cut back, 8 bases at V and 0 bases at J, with 7 bases in the middle. Per the germline V gene, CDR1 is MNHEY and CDR2 is SVGAGI. The data were produced by immunoSEQ multiplex PCR, yet TCRdb's version contains in-frame clones alone and is incomplete. The repertoire consists of about 240,000 clones, with roughly four fifths occurring once and the leading ten covering roughly a tenth. This receptor was identified in a woman older than 75 with acute or convalescent COVID-19. The sample taken for sequencing was peripheral blood. V usage is TRBV6-5 and J usage is TRBJ1-4; D is ambiguous. CDR3: CASARSTNEKLFF. The CDR3 DNA follows: TGTGCCAGCGCGAGATCAACTAATGAAAAACTGTTTTTT.